This T cell receptor beta chain was captured by sequencing in a study of shared T cell receptors in the human thymus. TCRdb's table, derived via immunoSEQ multiplex PCR, lists solely in-frame clones and lacks some. The repertoire has 720,000 or so clones, 70% to 90% of them found once; the top ten carry 0.0095% to 0.013%. Germline CDR1 and CDR2: MDHEN and SYDVKM. The V end was cut by 6 bases, the J end by 4 bases, with 27 bases between. This CDR3 contains 18 residues. These sequences were also reported in another study, on human thymus T cells.

The sequenced sample consisted of thymocytes. The chain couples TRBV28 to TRBJ1-1; possible D gene TRBD1, 5 bases. The source is a girl less than two years old with a congenital heart defect. CDR3 sequence: CASSLKGERSRAVTEAFF. CDR3 DNA: TGTGCCAGCAGCTTAAAGGGTGAACGGTCCAGGGCGGTCACTGAAGCTTTCTTT.